This entry lists 26 T cell receptor beta chains sequenced from one sample in a study of read filtering for tumor transcriptome and immune sequencing. The library was built from around 400 ng RNA with molecular barcoded adaptors for alpha/delta and beta/gamma chains. TCRdb used MiXCR to reprocess the reads, holding one entry per CDR3 protein. Of 94,000 or so distinct CDR3 sequences in the sample, roughly an eighth were seen once. Sequencing was performed on a population of CD138-negative cells sorted from bone marrow. These receptors all stem from a donor at least 40 years old with multiple myeloma.

This clonotype appeared many times. This rearrangement joins TRBV19 to TRBJ1-2; no firm D call. Germline V CDR1 and CDR2: LNHDA, SQIVND (reference sequence). The CDR3 sequence is 12 residues long. Trimming stripped 0 bases from V and 13 bases from J, with 12 bases between. CDR3 region: CASSIDRGAATF. Written as DNA, the CDR3 is TGTGCCAGTAGTATAGATCGAGGAGCGGCCACCTTC.

In its sample, this clonotype was seen many times. The chain recombines TRBV29-1 with TRBJ2-5, with 9 bases matching TRBD2. With 5 bases clipped from V and 1 base from J, the junction kept 2 bases outside the gene matches. CDR1 is SQVTM and CDR2 is ANQGSEA in the germline V gene. There are 13 residues in the CDR3. CDR3 in DNA: TGCAGCGTTAATAGCGGGAGCCAAGAGACCCAGTACTTC. Translation: CSVNSGSQETQYF.

The table lists this clonotype with many counts. The rearrangement links TRBV18 to TRBJ2-1; D uncertain. Germline V gene lookup returns CDR1 KGHSH and CDR2 LQKENI. The CDR3 consists of 13 residues. V gave up 6 bases and J gave up 7 bases, with 13 bases separating them. DNA of the CDR3: TGTGCCAGCTCCGATACCCTTGGAAATGAGCAGTTCTTC. Translation: CASSDTLGNEQFF.

This clonotype was seen repeatedly, ten times or more. The chain has TRBV21-1 and TRBJ2-7. TRBV21-1 is deemed a pseudogene. The CDR3 runs 11 residues. Written as DNA, the CDR3 is TGTGCCAGCAGCGGGACCTACGAGCAGTACTTC. Protein sequence: CASSGTYEQYF.

This clonotype showed up just a few times. The chain couples TRBV19 to TRBJ2-5, with D possibly being TRBD2 (6 bases). V was pared by 7 bases and J by 2 bases, with 14 bases between. The germline V gene has CDR1 LNHDA and CDR2 SQIVND (reference sequence). The CDR3 is made up of 14 amino acids. The CDR3 loop reads CASNKPGLQETQYF. The DNA of the CDR3 is TGTGCCAGTAACAAACCGGGACTGCAAGAGACCCAGTACTTC.

This clonotype occurred a few times. The V call is TRBV5-1, the J call TRBJ2-7; 7 bases fit TRBD1. V was clipped by 0 bases and J by 5 bases; unmatched bases: 8. The CDR3 sequence is 15 residues long. From germline, CDR1 is SGHRS and CDR2 YFSETQ. The CDR3: CASSLGQGNGDEQYF. The CDR3, as DNA: TGCGCCAGCAGCTTGGGACAGGGTAATGGCGACGAGCAGTACTTC.

This clonotype was seen repeatedly, ten times or more. The chain has TRBV7-9 and TRBJ1-1; D gene ambiguous. Trimming left V 0 bases short and J 3 bases short, with 8 bases between. The CDR3 contains 14 residues. Germline V lookup: CDR1 SEHNR, CDR2 FQNEAQ (reference sequence). The CDR3 here is CASSLARRDTEAFF. CDR3 in DNA: TGTGCCAGCAGCTTAGCTCGGCGAGACACTGAAGCTTTCTTT.

Many counts were recorded for this clonotype. V is TRBV20-1 and J is TRBJ1-1; no reliable D call. Germline loops: CDR1 DFQATT, CDR2 SNEGSKA (reference sequence). This CDR3 spans 14 amino acids. V was pared by 5 bases and J by 6 bases, with 19 bases between. The DNA of the CDR3 is TGCAGTGCTCGTGCTGGGAGTCAGGCGCCTGAAGCTTTCTTT. It encodes CSARAGSQAPEAFF.

The table lists this clonotype with many counts. The V call is TRBV27, the J call TRBJ2-5; 9 nucleotides align to TRBD1. The V and J ends lost 6 bases and 5 bases, in that order; junction bases with no gene match: 16. CDR3 length: 17 residues. Germline V gene lookup returns CDR1 MNHEY and CDR2 SMNVEV (reference sequence). Here the CDR3 reads CASSNPRDRDFRETQYF. CDR3 nucleotide sequence: TGTGCCAGCAGCAACCCCCGGGACAGGGATTTCAGGGAGACCCAGTACTTC.

In its sample, this clonotype was seen many times. The chain employs TRBV11-3 and TRBJ1-1, with D possibly TRBD1 on 5 matching bases. Germline lookup yields CDR1 SGHNT and CDR2 YENEEA. Trimming stripped 2 bases from V and 7 bases from J, with 14 bases between. The CDR3 is 14 residues long. The CDR3 nucleotides read TGTGCCAGCAGCTTACTGGGACCTGGGTTTGAAGCTTTCTTT. Amino acids: CASSLLGPGFEAFF.

This clonotype was seen many times. This chain links TRBV5-1 with TRBJ2-1; D perhaps matches TRBD2 (5 bases). This CDR3 contains 15 residues. The germline gives CDR1 SGHRS, CDR2 YFSETQ. V was cut by 1 base and J by 4 bases, with 12 bases left in between. CDR3 sequence: CASSLLGLTYNEQFF. In DNA, the CDR3 is TGCGCCAGCAGCTTGCTTGGACTCACGTACAATGAGCAGTTCTTC. Together with reference TRBV5-1 and TRBJ2-1, the CDR3 gives the full variable domain: KAGVTQTPRYLIKTRGQQVTLSCSPISGHRSVSWYQQTPGQGLQFLFEYFSETQRNKGNFPGRFSGRQFSNSRSEMNVSTLELGDSALYLCASSLLGLTYNEQFFGPGTRLTVL.

Ten or more counts support this clonotype. The rearrangement links TRBV29-1 to TRBJ1-1; no definite D call. Trimming cost V 1 base and J 8 bases, with 8 bases left between them. Germline loops: CDR1 SQVTM, CDR2 ANQGSEA. There are 11 residues in the CDR3. The CDR3 bases are TGCAGCGTTGAAGCGGACCTCGAAGCTTTCTTT. This codes for CSVEADLEAFF.

This clonotype has a count of ten or more. The chain carries TRBV6-2 or TRBV6-3 and TRBJ2-2; TRBD2 matches 12 bases. CDR3 length: 15 residues. V shed 9 bases, J shed 5 bases, and the junction held 7 bases outside the gene matches. The V gene's germline CDR1 is MNHEY and CDR2 SVGEGT. The CDR3 sequence: CASCVTSGGTGELFF. The CDR3 nucleotides are TGTGCCAGTTGTGTGACTAGCGGGGGAACCGGGGAGCTGTTTTTT.

This clonotype was found a few times. This may be a read error: a much more frequent sequence differs by one nucleotide. The V call is TRBV29-1, the J call TRBJ1-1; 8 nucleotides align to TRBD1. Losses at the gene ends were 5 bases for V and 6 bases for J; bases not matched to a gene: 11. This CDR3 is 14 amino acids long. Germline V CDR1 and CDR2: SQVTM, ANQGSEA. The CDR3 DNA reads TGCAGCGTTCTTCACAGGGGGAGTAACGCTGAAGCTTTCTTT. Amino acids: CSVLHRGSNAEAFF.

The table lists this clonotype with a count of one. A junction boundary mismatches the germline segment, possibly from a read error. The chain links TRBV11-3 to TRBJ2-1; a weak D match, TRBD2 (5 bases). The CDR3 sequence is 12 residues long. Germline V CDR1 and CDR2: SGHNT, YENEEA. The CDR3, as DNA: TGTGCCAGCCAGGAGGATTACATTGAGCAGTTCTTC. Translated, it gives CASQEDYIEQFF.

About this clonotype: A much more abundant neighbour one base away suggests this may be a read error. The gene calls are TRBV7-2 and TRBJ2-7, with D perhaps TRBD2 (6 bases). CDR3 size: 14 residues. The germline V gene has CDR1 SGHTA and CDR2 FQGNSA. CDR3 in DNA: TGTGCCAGCAGCGTAGCCCGGACTACCTACGTGCAGTACTTC. This codes for CASSVARTTYVQYF.

This clonotype has at least ten counts. J is TRBJ2-5 and V is TRBV5-5; D is possibly TRBD2 (6 bases). Germline V lookup: CDR1 SGHKS, CDR2 YYEKEE (reference sequence). Trimming cost V 1 base and J 6 bases, with 10 bases left between them. CDR3 length: 13 residues. The CDR3 coding sequence is TGTGCCAGCAGCTTGAGTGGCGGGAAGACCCAGTACTTC. Translating it yields CASSLSGGKTQYF.

This clonotype was detected a few times. A clone one base away is much larger, so this may be a read error. The conserved phenylalanine or tryptophan is not found at the CDR3 terminus, so this likely reflects a read error. V and J are TRBV15 and TRBJ2-2, with D possibly matching TRBD2 (6 bases). Trimming left V 0 bases short and J 7 bases short, with 12 bases between. There are 15 residues in the CDR3. Looked up from germline, CDR1 is LNHNV and CDR2 is YYDKDF (reference sequence). In DNA form, the CDR3 reads TGTGCCACCAGCAGAGATCAGGAGGGCGGCGGGGAGCTGTTTCTT. As protein: CATSRDQEGGGELFL.

This clonotype was counted many times. This chain connects TRBV20-1 to TRBJ2-4, with a possible D match to TRBD2 (5 bases). Trimming removed 5 bases from V and 5 bases from J, with 10 bases in between. This CDR3 has 12 amino acids. Germline V gives CDR1 DFQATT, CDR2 SNEGSKA (reference sequence). The DNA for the CDR3 is TGCAGTGCTCGTCGGGGAGAAAACATTCAGTACTTC. It is translated as CSARRGENIQYF.

Many counts were recorded for this clonotype. Because it lacks the conserved phenylalanine or tryptophan at the end, this CDR3 is likely a read error. The chain is built from TRBV5-1 and TRBJ1-6, with D hard to call. Trimming cost V 0 bases and J 4 bases, with 5 bases left between them. The CDR3 covers 14 residues. CDR1 and CDR2 (germline): SGHRS, YFSETQ. The CDR3 loop reads CASSLGSYNSPLHL. The CDR3 coding sequence is TGCGCCAGCAGCTTGGGGAGTTATAATTCACCCCTCCACCTT.

Note on this clonotype: A single base separates this from a much larger clone, so it may be a read error. The chain is built from TRBV29-1 and TRBJ1-5; no clear D gene. This CDR3 is 17 amino acids long. The germline gives CDR1 SQVTM, CDR2 ANQGSEA. The CDR3 nucleotides are TGCAGCGTTGAGAGTCACTATGAAAACTATAGCAATCGGCCCCAGCATTTT. It is translated as CSVESHYENYSNRPQHF.

The chain is built from TRBV15 and TRBJ1-5; D gene unclear. Deletions cut 0 bases from V and 6 bases from J, with 12 bases between. The CDR3 runs 15 residues. The germline CDR1 and CDR2 sequences are LNHNV and YYDKDF (reference sequence). Written as DNA, the CDR3 is TGTGCCACCAGCAGAGATAGGTCTGTTGGTCAGCCCCAGCATTTT. It translates to CATSRDRSVGQPQHF.

This clonotype has more than one count but fewer than ten. A much bigger clone sits one base away, suggesting this may be a read error. V is TRBV7-8 and J is TRBJ1-1; D uncertain. The CDR3 sequence is 15 residues long. The V gene's germline CDR1 is SGHVS and CDR2 FQNEAQ. In nucleotides, the CDR3 is TGTGTCAGCAGCTTATTTGTGGCTCCGAACACTGAAGCTTTCTTT. Translation gives CVSSLFVAPNTEAFF.

To note about this clonotype: One base away lies a much larger clone, so this may be a sequencing read error. The chain couples TRBV5-1 to TRBJ2-3; 12 bases map to TRBD2. This CDR3 is built from 17 residues. Germline V CDR1 and CDR2: SGHRS, YFSETQ. The CDR3 is CASNLELAGGQTDTQYF. CDR3 DNA sequence: TGCGCCAGCAACTTGGAGCTAGCGGGAGGGCAAACAGATACGCAGTATTTT. The whole variable domain, filled in from reference TRBV5-1 and TRBJ2-3, reads KAGVTQTPRYLIKTRGQQVTLSCSPISGHRSVSWYQQTPGQGLQFLFEYFSETQRNKGNFPGRFSGRQFSNSRSEMNVSTLELGDSALYLCASNLELAGGQTDTQYFGPGTRLTVL.

This clonotype has a count of ten or more. The chain couples TRBV10-3 to TRBJ1-1; D call uncertain. The CDR3 covers 13 residues. V lost 5 bases and J 1 base, leaving 8 bases between the germline ends. Germline V gene data show CDR1 as ENHRY and CDR2 as SYGVKD. The CDR3 reads CAISKQRNTEAFF. The CDR3 nucleotides read TGTGCCATCAGTAAACAGAGGAACACTGAAGCTTTCTTT.

The J gene is TRBJ1-2, the V gene TRBV28; TRBD1 matches 7 bases. The CDR3 totals 15 residues. Germline CDR1 MDHEN, CDR2 SYDVKM. V trimming: 0 bases; J trimming: 4 bases; junction bases outside the gene matches: 5. The chain's CDR3 is CASSLWQGGSYGYTF. CDR3 bases: TGTGCCAGCAGTTTATGGCAGGGGGGATCCTATGGCTACACCTTC.